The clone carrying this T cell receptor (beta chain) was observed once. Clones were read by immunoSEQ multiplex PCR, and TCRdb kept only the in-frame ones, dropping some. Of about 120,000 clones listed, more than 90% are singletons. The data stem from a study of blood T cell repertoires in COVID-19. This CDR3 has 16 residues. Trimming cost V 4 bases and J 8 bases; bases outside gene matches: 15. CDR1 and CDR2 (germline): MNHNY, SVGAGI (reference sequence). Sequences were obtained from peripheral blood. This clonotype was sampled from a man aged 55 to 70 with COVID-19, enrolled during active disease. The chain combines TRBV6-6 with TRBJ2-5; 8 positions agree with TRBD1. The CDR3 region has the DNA TGTGCCAGCAGTTCTCCCGGGACAGGAGGTATGGATACCCAGTACTTC. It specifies CASSSPGTGGMDTQYF.